The 28 T cell receptor beta chains listed next were all sequenced from one sample in a study of blood T cell dynamics during melanoma immunotherapy. The assay was immunoSEQ multiplex PCR, and TCRdb's table has in-frame clones only and misses some. The sample lists approximately 15,000 clones, about 85% occurring once. As for time point: pre-treatment baseline. The sample here was blood, taken from a patient treated with checkpoint blockade. The source is a human donor with melanoma.

The V call is TRBV19, the J call TRBJ2-2; 8 bases are shared with TRBD1. Germline V lookup: CDR1 LNHDA, CDR2 SQIVND (reference sequence). The CDR3 is made up of 14 amino acids. V lost 6 bases and J lost 2; bases outside the gene matches: 2. The CDR3 nucleotides read TGTGCCAGTAGGGGACAGGTTAACACCGGGGAGCTGTTTTTT. Translation gives CASRGQVNTGELFF.

The chain employs TRBV4-1 and TRBJ2-7; D remains ambiguous. With 0 bases removed from V and 6 bases from J, the gap between germline ends came to 12 bases. The germline CDR1 and CDR2 sequences are MGHRA and YSYEKL. The CDR3 covers 14 residues. CDR3: CASSQEIGATEQYF. The DNA of the CDR3 is TGCGCCAGCAGCCAAGAAATCGGCGCAACCGAGCAGTACTTC.

This clone was counted a few times. The chain couples TRBV11-1 to TRBJ2-7; D perhaps matches TRBD1 (6 bases). CDR1 SGHAT and CDR2 FQDESV come from the germline V gene (reference sequence). V was shortened by 2 bases and J by 2 bases, with 10 bases between the two germline ends. This CDR3 spans 14 amino acids. The CDR3 here is CASSLTGSTYEQYF. The CDR3 nucleotides are TGTGCCAGCAGCTTAACAGGGAGCACCTACGAGCAGTACTTC.

V usage is TRBV9 and J usage is TRBJ2-3; 7 positions agree with TRBD2. The CDR3 is made up of 15 amino acids. The germline V gene encodes CDR1 SGDLS and CDR2 YYNGEE. The V and J ends lost 1 base and 2 bases, in that order; junction bases with no gene match: 4. CDR3 in DNA: TGTGCCAGCAGCGTACTAGCGGACCACACAGATACGCAGTATTTT. Protein: CASSVLADHTDTQYF.

The sample holds one count of this clone. J is TRBJ2-2 and V is TRBV21-1; the table gives TRBD2 as D, unverified against the DNA. TRBV21-1 is classified as a pseudogene. The CDR3 is 17 residues long. The CDR3 region has the DNA TGTGCCAGCAGCAAAGGGGGTTCGGGGGAGTGGACCGGGGAGCTGTTTTTT. It translates to CASSKGGSGEWTGELFF.

J is TRBJ2-7 and V is TRBV18; 7 nucleotides align to TRBD2. V shed 1 base and J 3 bases; nucleotides not matched to a gene: 12. This CDR3 is built from 17 residues. The germline gives CDR1 KGHSH, CDR2 LQKENI. For the CDR3, the DNA is TGTGCCAGCTCACCACTAGGGGAGGGCTCCCCCAACTACGAGCAGTACTTC. This gives the protein CASSPLGEGSPNYEQYF.

This chain links TRBV9 with TRBJ2-3, with a weak D call TRBD2 (5 bases). CDR1 is SGDLS, CDR2 YYNGEE, per germline. The CDR3 runs to 13 residues. The V end was cut by 4 bases, the J end by 3 bases, with 9 bases between. In DNA, the CDR3 is TGTGCCAGCAGCTACGGGAAGACAGATACGCAGTATTTT. This encodes CASSYGKTDTQYF.

This chain connects TRBV6-6 to TRBJ1-1; 7 bases fit TRBD1. V was clipped by 7 bases and J by 7 bases; unmatched bases: 9. The CDR3 loop spans 13 amino acids. CDR1 and CDR2 (germline): MNHNY, SVGAGI (reference sequence). The CDR3 nucleotides are TGTGCCAGCACCCCCCCAGGGGGGCTTGAAGCTTTCTTT. Translated, it gives CASTPPGGLEAFF.

The J gene is TRBJ2-5, the V gene TRBV5-4; tentatively, D is TRBD1 or TRBD2 (6 bases each). The V end lost 4 bases, the J end lost 4 bases, and 11 bases lay between the germline ends. The CDR3 runs to 13 residues. Germline CDR1 SGHNT, CDR2 YYREEE (reference sequence). CDR3 in amino acids: CASSTGARETQYF. The CDR3 DNA sequence: TGTGCCAGCAGCACGGGGGCCCGAGAGACCCAGTACTTC.

The J gene is TRBJ1-3, the V gene TRBV6-5, with a possible D match to TRBD1 (5 bases). Germline V gene lookup returns CDR1 MNHEY and CDR2 SVGAGI. The CDR3 is made up of 13 amino acids. Trimming stripped 6 bases from V and 1 base from J, with 7 bases between. CDR3 bases: TGTGCCAGCAGGGCAGGGTCTGGAAACACCATATATTTT. Its translation: CASRAGSGNTIYF.

This rearrangement joins TRBV27 to TRBJ1-2, with TRBD1 identical over 9 bases. With 6 bases clipped from V and 2 bases from J, the junction kept 7 bases outside the gene matches. Looked up from germline, CDR1 is MNHEY and CDR2 is SMNVEV (reference sequence). CDR3 length: 15 residues. CDR3 DNA: TGTGCCAGCAGCCTACAGGGGGCGCGAAACTATGGCTACACCTTC. Its protein product is CASSLQGARNYGYTF.

This chain connects TRBV2 to TRBJ2-5; the match to TRBD2 covers 7 bases. The V segment lost 4 bases and the J segment 1 base; nucleotides outside the gene matches: 6. Looked up from germline, CDR1 is SNHLY and CDR2 is FYNNEI. The CDR3 is made up of 15 amino acids. The CDR3 reads CASSAMRGSQETQYF. Written as DNA, the CDR3 is TGTGCCAGCAGTGCTATGCGGGGGAGCCAAGAGACCCAGTACTTC.

The chain has TRBV30 and TRBJ1-2; D is possibly TRBD1 (6 bases). This CDR3 has 15 amino acids. Germline V gene sequence: CDR1 GTSNPN, CDR2 SVGIG (reference sequence). Trimming shortened V by 1 base and J by 0 bases, and 12 bases separated the two germline ends. CDR3: CAWSGRTATNYGYTF. As DNA, the CDR3 is TGTGCCTGGAGTGGTAGGACAGCAACTAACTATGGCTACACCTTC.

This chain links TRBV4-1 with TRBJ1-2; 7 nucleotides match TRBD1. The V segment lost 0 bases and the J segment 2 bases; nucleotides outside the gene matches: 3. Per germline, CDR1 MGHRA and CDR2 YSYEKL. The CDR3 has 15 amino acids. Here the CDR3 DNA reads TGCGCCAGCAGCCAAGACCAGACAGGGAACTATGGCTACACCTTC. It encodes CASSQDQTGNYGYTF.

V is TRBV7-8 and J is TRBJ2-3; D perhaps matches TRBD2 (5 bases). Germline V lookup: CDR1 SGHVS, CDR2 FQNEAQ. The CDR3 is 16 residues long. The V end was cut by 4 bases, the J end by 4 bases, with 18 bases between. In DNA, the CDR3 is TGTGCCAGCAGCTCCCGGCGGCTAGCTAGTGCAGATACGCAGTATTTT. This sequence encodes CASSSRRLASADTQYF.

The chain has TRBV19 and TRBJ2-1; D is unclear. V gave up 3 bases and J gave up 6 bases, with 9 bases separating them. The CDR3 runs 13 residues. Germline CDR1 reads LNHDA; CDR2 reads SQIVND (reference sequence). CDR3 DNA: TGTGCCAGTAGTATCAACTTGGGCAATGAGCAGTTCTTC. It translates to CASSINLGNEQFF.

The chain joins TRBV19 to TRBJ2-3, with D hard to call. The germline gives CDR1 LNHDA, CDR2 SQIVND (reference sequence). V lost 7 bases and J 0 bases, leaving 11 bases between the germline ends. The CDR3 contains 14 residues. The CDR3 reads CASKPQVSTDTQYF. The DNA of the CDR3 is TGTGCCAGTAAACCCCAGGTTAGCACAGATACGCAGTATTTT. Filled out from reference TRBV19 and TRBJ2-3, the complete variable domain reads DGGITQSPKYLFRKEGQNVTLSCEQNLNHDAMYWYRQDPGQGLRLIYYSQIVNDFQKGDIAEGYSVSREKKESFPLTVTSAQKNPTAFYLCASKPQVSTDTQYFGPGTRLTVL.

This chain links TRBV6-5 with TRBJ2-2; D might be TRBD1 or TRBD2, each matching 6 bases. CDR1 is MNHEY and CDR2 is SVGAGI in the germline V gene. There are 13 residues in the CDR3. Deletions cut 3 bases from V and 13 bases from J, with 15 bases between. The CDR3: CASSYYLQGGLFF. For the CDR3, the DNA is TGTGCCAGCAGTTATTATCTACAGGGAGGGCTGTTTTTT.

This rearrangement joins TRBV9 to TRBJ2-3; perhaps TRBD2 as D (5 bases). CDR3 length equals 14 residues. The germline V gene has CDR1 SGDLS and CDR2 YYNGEE. Trimming took 4 bases from V and 0 from J, leaving 9 bases between them. This CDR3 reads CASSPSSSTDTQYF. For the CDR3, the DNA is TGTGCCAGCAGCCCTAGCAGTAGCACAGATACGCAGTATTTT.

This chain joins TRBV28 and TRBJ2-3; TRBD1 might be the D (8 bases). Germline V gives CDR1 MDHEN, CDR2 SYDVKM. This CDR3 has 16 amino acids. Between the trimmed V and J ends, which lost 6 bases and 4 bases, there was a span of 20 bases. DNA of the CDR3: TGTGCCAGCAGCTACCAGGGGGCGGGGGCATCAGATACGCAGTATTTT. Its protein product is CASSYQGAGASDTQYF.

The rearrangement joins TRBV5-1 to TRBJ2-6; D uncertain. CDR3 size: 14 residues. The V end was cut by 8 bases, the J end by 0 bases, with 9 bases between. CDR1 is SGHRS and CDR2 is YFSETQ in the germline V gene. CDR3 nucleotides: TGCGCCAGTGCCGTCCGCTCTGGGGCCAACGTCCTGACTTTC. Amino acid sequence: CASAVRSGANVLTF.

In this sample, this clone turned up once. J is TRBJ2-6 and V is TRBV7-6; unclear D gene. Trimming took 2 bases from V and 0 from J, leaving 5 bases between them. Germline lookup yields CDR1 SGHVS and CDR2 FNYEAQ. The CDR3 extends over 15 amino acids. The chain's CDR3 is CASSLRDSGANVLTF. DNA of the CDR3: TGTGCCAGCAGCTTAAGGGACTCTGGGGCCAACGTCCTGACTTTC.

The CDR3 DNA reads as TGTGCCAGTAGAAACAGCATGAACACTGAAGCTTTCTTT. It is translated as CASRNSMNTEAFF. The rearrangement joins TRBV19 to TRBJ1-1, with D unresolved. The ends were cut back, 6 bases at V and 0 bases at J, with 8 bases in the middle. CDR3 size: 13 residues. Germline V gene lookup returns CDR1 LNHDA and CDR2 SQIVND (reference sequence).

This clone has more than one count but fewer than ten. The chain joins TRBV19 to TRBJ2-3; no firm D call. Germline CDR1 and CDR2: LNHDA and SQIVND (reference sequence). CDR3 length equals 14 residues. Trimming cost V 3 bases and J 7 bases, with 14 bases left between them. Here the CDR3 reads CASSILSARNTQYF. The CDR3, as DNA: TGTGCCAGTAGTATTCTTTCGGCGAGGAATACGCAGTATTTT.

The V and J genes are TRBV9 and TRBJ2-3; 10 nucleotides match TRBD1. The germline CDR1 and CDR2 sequences are SGDLS and YYNGEE. The CDR3 length is 16 residues. V lost 3 bases, J lost 1 base, and 5 bases stayed unmatched. Written as DNA, the CDR3 is TGTGCCAGCAGCGCACGACAGGGGGCTGGCACAGATACGCAGTATTTT. It specifies CASSARQGAGTDTQYF.

The rearrangement joins TRBV28 to TRBJ1-5; tentatively, D is TRBD1 (5 bases). Per germline, CDR1 MDHEN and CDR2 SYDVKM. The CDR3 contains 14 residues. V was cut by 6 bases and J by 0 bases, with 9 bases left in between. The CDR3 reads CASRAGHSNQPQHF. The CDR3 coding sequence is TGTGCCAGCAGAGCCGGACATAGCAATCAGCCCCAGCATTTT. The full variable domain, with the rest looked up from reference TRBV28 and TRBJ1-5, is DVKVTQSSRYLVKRTGEKVFLECVQDMDHENMFWYRQDPGLGLRLIYFSYDVKMKEKGDIPEGYSVSREKKERFSLILESASTNQTSMYLCASRAGHSNQPQHFGDGTRLSIL.

The chain uses TRBV28 and TRBJ1-4, with D possibly TRBD1 on 5 matching bases. CDR3 length equals 16 residues. With 3 bases removed from V and 8 bases from J, the gap between germline ends came to 19 bases. Germline CDR1 and CDR2: MDHEN and SYDVKM. The CDR3 sequence is CASSFGPPGLGEKLFF. The CDR3 DNA is TGTGCCAGCAGTTTCGGCCCCCCAGGGTTAGGGGAAAAACTGTTTTTT.

V is TRBV23-1 and J is TRBJ2-7; D tentatively reads TRBD1 or TRBD2 (5 bases each). TRBV23-1 is marked as an open reading frame, function uncertain. The CDR3 sequence is 15 residues long. Deletions cut 2 bases from V and 3 bases from J, with 14 bases between. CDR3 sequence: CASSQSQGVVYEQYF. The CDR3 DNA reads as TGCGCCAGCAGTCAAAGTCAGGGAGTAGTCTACGAGCAGTACTTC.